These 19 T cell receptor beta chains were sequenced from one sample in a study of control samples from healthy donors and cancer patients. Assay: immunoSEQ multiplex PCR; the TCRdb copy retains only in-frame clones and omits some. The sample lists 70,000 to 90,000 clones, about 93% occurring once. The sequencing input was blood. The receptors come from a woman aged 18-29 years in good health.

The V gene is TRBV6-6, the J gene TRBJ1-2, with D possibly being TRBD1 (6 bases). CDR1 and CDR2 from the germline V gene are MNHNY and SVGAGI (reference sequence). CDR3 size: 15 residues. The V end lost 4 bases, the J end lost 0 bases, and 12 bases lay between the germline ends. The CDR3 protein is CASSSGTSANYGYTF. For the CDR3, the DNA is TGTGCCAGCAGTTCCGGGACATCTGCTAACTATGGCTACACCTTC.

The chain recombines TRBV15 with TRBJ1-3, with 8 bases identical to TRBD1. The CDR3 has 15 amino acids. After removal of 4 bases from V and 2 bases from J, the junction contained 4 bases not matched to a gene. Looked up from germline, CDR1 is LNHNV and CDR2 is YYDKDF (reference sequence). CDR3 residues: CATSMDRAPGNTIYF. The CDR3 DNA is TGTGCCACCAGCATGGACAGGGCCCCTGGAAACACCATATATTTT.

The chain couples TRBV7-3 to TRBJ2-6; unclear D gene. Germline V lookup: CDR1 SGHTA, CDR2 FQGTGA. The V end was cut by 5 bases, the J end by 1 base, with 12 bases between. This CDR3 contains 16 residues. The CDR3 DNA follows: TGTGCCAGCAGCCCCTACGGCGCGTCTGGGGCCAACGTCCTGACTTTC. Amino acid sequence: CASSPYGASGANVLTF. The whole variable domain, remainder taken from reference TRBV7-3 and TRBJ2-6, is GAGVSQTPSNKVTEKGKYVELRCDPISGHTALYWYRQSLGQGPEFLIYFQGTGAADDSGLPNDRFFAVRPEGSVSTLKIQRTERGDSAVYLCASSPYGASGANVLTFGAGSRLTVL.

The chain employs TRBV10-3 and TRBJ2-7; TRBD1 aligns across 9 bases. CDR1 is ENHRY and CDR2 is SYGVKD in the germline V gene. The ends lost 4 bases at V and 2 bases at J; junction bases unmatched: 9. The CDR3 length is 16 residues. CDR3 nucleotides: TGTGCCATCAGTGTTGTTGGGACAGGGACTACCTACGAGCAGTACTTC. This encodes CAISVVGTGTTYEQYF.

J is TRBJ2-1 and V is TRBV19, with 12 bases aligning to TRBD2. The CDR3 spans 18 residues. Germline CDR1 LNHDA, CDR2 SQIVND (reference sequence). The V gene end was trimmed by 0 bases and the J gene end by 4 bases; junction bases not matched to a gene: 7. CDR3 amino acids: CASSIELTLAGGYNEQFF. The CDR3 DNA sequence: TGTGCCAGTAGTATAGAGCTGACTCTAGCGGGAGGGTACAATGAGCAGTTCTTC. The full variable domain, in which reference TRBV19 and TRBJ2-1 provide the parts outside the CDR3, is DGGITQSPKYLFRKEGQNVTLSCEQNLNHDAMYWYRQDPGQGLRLIYYSQIVNDFQKGDIAEGYSVSREKKESFPLTVTSAQKNPTAFYLCASSIELTLAGGYNEQFFGPGTRLTVL.

The rearrangement uses TRBV19 and TRBJ1-1; D is ambiguous. CDR3 size: 11 residues. Trimming took off 8 bases at V and 10 bases at J, with 14 bases between the two ends. The V gene's germline CDR1 is LNHDA and CDR2 SQIVND (reference sequence). The CDR3 is CASGKLNSAFF. The CDR3 DNA sequence: TGTGCCAGTGGCAAACTGAACTCAGCTTTCTTT.

This chain links TRBV29-1 with TRBJ2-2, with 12 bases that match TRBD2. This CDR3 is built from 14 residues. In germline, CDR1 is SQVTM, CDR2 ANQGSEA. The V gene end was trimmed by 7 bases and the J gene end by 5 bases; junction bases not matched to a gene: 5. The CDR3 sequence: CSARLAGETGELFF. CDR3 coding DNA: TGCAGCGCCCGACTAGCGGGGGAGACCGGGGAGCTGTTTTTT.

This clone has just one count. CDR3 loop: CASSHRRGNSPLHF. The CDR3 nucleotides are TGTGCCAGCAGCCATAGACGGGGTAATTCACCCCTCCACTTT. This chain links TRBV3-1 (or the pseudogene TRBV3-2) with TRBJ1-6; D is uncertain. V lost 3 bases, J lost 6 bases, and 9 bases lay in between. CDR1 LGHDT and CDR2 YNNKEL come from the germline V gene (reference sequence). This CDR3 has 14 residues.

This clone was detected a few times. This sequence joins TRBV6-5 and TRBJ2-3, with 16 positions matching TRBD2. V lost 7 bases, J lost 4 bases, and 2 bases stayed unmatched. Germline loops: CDR1 MNHEY, CDR2 SVGAGI. The CDR3 consists of 15 residues. In DNA, the CDR3 is TGTGCCAGCACGGGACTAGCGGGGGGGCCAGATACGCAGTATTTT. It is translated as CASTGLAGGPDTQYF.

This clone came up once. The V gene is TRBV7-8, the J gene TRBJ1-1; 7 bases line up with TRBD1. The CDR3 has 15 amino acids. The V gene end was trimmed by 5 bases and the J gene end by 0 bases; junction bases not matched to a gene: 6. The V gene's germline CDR1 is SGHVS and CDR2 FQNEAQ. In nucleotides, the CDR3 is TGTGCCAGCAGCCCCCGACAGGGACTGAACACTGAAGCTTTCTTT. It specifies CASSPRQGLNTEAFF. Full variable domain (remainder filled in from reference TRBV7-8 and TRBJ1-1): GAGVSQSPRYKVAKRGQDVALRCDPISGHVSLFWYQQALGQGPEFLTYFQNEAQLDKSGLPSDRFFAERPEGSVSTLKIQRTQQEDSAVYLCASSPRQGLNTEAFFGQGTRLTVV.

This rearrangement joins TRBV18 to TRBJ2-2, with 10 bases lining up with TRBD2. Germline V gives CDR1 KGHSH, CDR2 LQKENI. This CDR3 is built from 17 residues. With 2 bases clipped from V and 7 bases from J, the junction kept 10 bases outside the gene matches. The CDR3 loop is CASSPFSSGSSGGELFF. CDR3 coding DNA: TGTGCCAGCTCACCATTCTCTAGCGGGAGTTCAGGCGGGGAGCTGTTTTTT.

This chain joins TRBV5-4 and TRBJ2-7; D gene uncertain. The V and J ends lost 0 bases and 5 bases respectively, with 12 bases between them. Germline V lookup: CDR1 SGHNT, CDR2 YYREEE (reference sequence). The CDR3 consists of 14 residues. DNA of the CDR3: TGTGCCAGCAGCTTGGCAGGTTCCAGCGACGAGCAGTACTTC. As protein: CASSLAGSSDEQYF.

This clone is labeled medium-sized. This chain links TRBV6-4 with TRBJ2-1, with 12 bases aligning to TRBD1. This CDR3 spans 16 amino acids. Germline trimming cut 3 bases from V and 8 bases from J; bases unmatched to any gene: 8. Germline lookup yields CDR1 MRHNA and CDR2 SNTAGT. CDR3 nucleotides: TGTGCCAGCAGTGATGGGGGACAGGGGGCGTCGGATGAGCAGTTCTTC. Its translation: CASSDGGQGASDEQFF.

Note on this clone: Germline and junction disagree at one end, which may indicate a read error. Different DNA sequences within this sample yield the same CDR3. The V call is TRBV28, the J call TRBJ2-7, with TRBD1 identical over 7 bases. The CDR3 is 14 amino acids. Germline assignment: CDR1 MDHEN and CDR2 SYDVKM. CDR3 residues: CASSPGQRFYEQYF. In DNA form, the CDR3 reads TGCGCTAGCAGCCCGGGACAGAGATTCTACGAGCAGTACTTC.

This clone was seen only once. The chain combines TRBV19 with TRBJ2-5; the match to TRBD2 covers 10 bases. Germline CDR1 reads LNHDA; CDR2 reads SQIVND (reference sequence). The CDR3 runs to 15 residues. V lost 1 base to trimming and J lost 6 bases; unmatched junction nucleotides: 5. This CDR3 reads CASSIGDSGRKTQYF. The CDR3 DNA follows: TGTGCCAGTAGTATAGGGGATAGCGGGAGGAAGACCCAGTACTTC.

The chain has TRBV28 and TRBJ2-7; possibly TRBD1 for D (6 bases). Germline V gene sequence: CDR1 MDHEN, CDR2 SYDVKM. This CDR3 region has 16 residues. V lost 7 bases, J lost 2 bases, and 21 bases lay in between. This chain's CDR3 is CASTGAPGQTTYEQYF. The DNA of the CDR3 is TGTGCCAGCACCGGTGCCCCTGGACAGACTACCTACGAGCAGTACTTC.

The rearrangement uses TRBV3-1 (or the pseudogene TRBV3-2) and TRBJ2-7, with D uncertain. The CDR3 runs 14 residues. The V end was cut by 4 bases, the J end by 7 bases, with 17 bases between. Germline CDR1 and CDR2: LGHDT and YNNKEL (reference sequence). The CDR3 DNA follows: TGTGCCAGCAGCCGAGCGACCGGGCCCCTGGAGCAGTACTTC. Its translation is CASSRATGPLEQYF.

This clone was recorded only once. V usage is TRBV19 and J usage is TRBJ2-7, with D tentatively TRBD1 or TRBD2 (5 bases each). The V and J ends lost 2 bases and 2 bases respectively, with 13 bases between them. The CDR3 is made up of 15 amino acids. The germline V gene has CDR1 LNHDA and CDR2 SQIVND (reference sequence). The CDR3 sequence: CASSIFPGPTYEQYF. The CDR3 DNA sequence: TGTGCCAGTAGTATATTTCCGGGGCCTACCTACGAGCAGTACTTC. The whole variable domain, filled in from reference TRBV19 and TRBJ2-7, reads DGGITQSPKYLFRKEGQNVTLSCEQNLNHDAMYWYRQDPGQGLRLIYYSQIVNDFQKGDIAEGYSVSREKKESFPLTVTSAQKNPTAFYLCASSIFPGPTYEQYFGPGTRLTVT.

V gene TRBV19 combines with J gene TRBJ2-1; D is unresolved. V lost 3 bases, J lost 5 bases, and 8 bases lay in between. Germline CDR1 LNHDA, CDR2 SQIVND (reference sequence). The CDR3 runs to 13 residues. This CDR3 is CASSIKGNNEQFF. In DNA, the CDR3 is TGTGCCAGTAGTATCAAGGGAAACAATGAGCAGTTCTTC.